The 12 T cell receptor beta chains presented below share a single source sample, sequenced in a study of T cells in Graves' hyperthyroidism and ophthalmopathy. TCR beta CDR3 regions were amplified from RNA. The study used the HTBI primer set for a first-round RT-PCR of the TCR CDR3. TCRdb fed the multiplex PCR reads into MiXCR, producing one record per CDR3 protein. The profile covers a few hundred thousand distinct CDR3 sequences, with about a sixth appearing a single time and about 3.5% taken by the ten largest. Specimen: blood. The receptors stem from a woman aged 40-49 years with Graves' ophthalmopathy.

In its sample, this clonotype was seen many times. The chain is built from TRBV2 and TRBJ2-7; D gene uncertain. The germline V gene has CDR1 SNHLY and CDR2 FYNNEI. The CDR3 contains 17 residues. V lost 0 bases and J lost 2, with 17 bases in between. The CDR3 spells CASSEALRAIIPYEQYF. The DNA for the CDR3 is TGTGCCAGCAGTGAAGCGCTTCGGGCTATAATCCCCTACGAGCAGTACTTC. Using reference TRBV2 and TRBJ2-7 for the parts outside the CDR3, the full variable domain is EPEVTQTPSHQVTQMGQEVILRCVPISNHLYFYWYRQILGQKVEFLVSFYNNEISEKSEIFDDQFSVERPDGSNFTLKIRSTKLEDSAMYFCASSEALRAIIPYEQYFGPGTRLTVT.

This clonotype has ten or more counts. CDR3 nucleotides: TGCAGTGCTAGAGAGCTAGGCCGGGACAGCCATGGCTACACCTTC. Protein: CSARELGRDSHGYTF. The chain employs TRBV20-1 and TRBJ1-2; TRBD1 agrees at 7 bases. This CDR3 comprises 15 residues. Germline assignment: CDR1 DFQATT and CDR2 SNEGSKA (reference sequence). V gave up 0 bases and J gave up 6 bases; unmatched junction bases: 10.

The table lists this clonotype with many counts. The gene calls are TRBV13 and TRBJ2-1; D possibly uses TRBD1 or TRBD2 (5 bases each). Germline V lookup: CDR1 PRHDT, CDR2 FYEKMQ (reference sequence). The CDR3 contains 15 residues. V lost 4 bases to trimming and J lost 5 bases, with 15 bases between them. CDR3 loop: CASSSLGDYNNEQFF. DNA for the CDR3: TGTGCCAGCAGCTCCCTGGGGGATTATAACAATGAGCAGTTCTTC.

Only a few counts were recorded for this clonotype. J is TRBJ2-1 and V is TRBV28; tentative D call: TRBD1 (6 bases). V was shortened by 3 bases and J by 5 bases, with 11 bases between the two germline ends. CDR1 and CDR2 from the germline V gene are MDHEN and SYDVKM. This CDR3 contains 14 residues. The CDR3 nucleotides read TGTGCCAGCAGTTTTGTGGGGGCGGACAATGAGCAGTTCTTC. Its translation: CASSFVGADNEQFF.

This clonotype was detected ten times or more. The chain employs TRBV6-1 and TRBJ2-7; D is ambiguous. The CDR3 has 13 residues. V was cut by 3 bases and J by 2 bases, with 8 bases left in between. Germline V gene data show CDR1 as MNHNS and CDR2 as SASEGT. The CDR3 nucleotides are TGTGCCAGCAGTGACGGCCAAACCTACGAGCAGTACTTC. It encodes CASSDGQTYEQYF.

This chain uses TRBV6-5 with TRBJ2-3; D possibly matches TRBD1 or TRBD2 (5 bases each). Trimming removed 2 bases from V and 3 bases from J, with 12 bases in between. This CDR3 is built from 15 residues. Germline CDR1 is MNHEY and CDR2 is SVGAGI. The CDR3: CASSYGTLWTDTQYF. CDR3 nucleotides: TGTGCCAGCAGTTACGGGACCCTGTGGACAGATACGCAGTATTTT.

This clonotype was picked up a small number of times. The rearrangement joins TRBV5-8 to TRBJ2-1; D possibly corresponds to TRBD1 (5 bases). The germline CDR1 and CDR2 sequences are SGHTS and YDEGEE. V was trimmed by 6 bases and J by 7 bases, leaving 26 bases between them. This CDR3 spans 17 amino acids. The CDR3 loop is CASTQSTRGWAINEQFF. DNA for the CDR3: TGTGCCAGCACCCAGTCGACAAGGGGTTGGGCCATTAATGAGCAGTTCTTC.

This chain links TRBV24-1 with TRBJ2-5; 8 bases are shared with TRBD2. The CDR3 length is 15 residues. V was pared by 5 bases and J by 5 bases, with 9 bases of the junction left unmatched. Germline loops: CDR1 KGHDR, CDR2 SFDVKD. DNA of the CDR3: TGTGCCACCAGTGCTGGCGGGGGGCCGTTGGAGACCCAGTACTTC. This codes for CATSAGGGPLETQYF.

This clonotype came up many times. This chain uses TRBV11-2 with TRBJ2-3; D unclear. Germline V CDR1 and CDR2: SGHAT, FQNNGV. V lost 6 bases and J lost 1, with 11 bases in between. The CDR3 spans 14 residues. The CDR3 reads CASRSPSRTDTQYF. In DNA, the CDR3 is TGTGCCAGCAGGTCCCCCTCCCGCACAGATACGCAGTATTTT.

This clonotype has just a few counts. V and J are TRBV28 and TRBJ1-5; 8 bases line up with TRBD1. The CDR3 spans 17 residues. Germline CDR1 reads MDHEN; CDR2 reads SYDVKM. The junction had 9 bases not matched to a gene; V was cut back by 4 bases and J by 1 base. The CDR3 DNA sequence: TGTGCCAGCAGTTCAGGGGGCGCGGGTTTCAGCAATCAGCCCCAGCATTTT. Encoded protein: CASSSGGAGFSNQPQHF.

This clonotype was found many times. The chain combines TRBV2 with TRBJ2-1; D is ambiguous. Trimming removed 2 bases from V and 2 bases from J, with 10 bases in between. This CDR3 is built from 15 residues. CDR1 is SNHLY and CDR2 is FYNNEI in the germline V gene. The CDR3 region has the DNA TGTGCCAGCAGTGAAATCGGCGGAGCCTACAATGAGCAGTTCTTC. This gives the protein CASSEIGGAYNEQFF.

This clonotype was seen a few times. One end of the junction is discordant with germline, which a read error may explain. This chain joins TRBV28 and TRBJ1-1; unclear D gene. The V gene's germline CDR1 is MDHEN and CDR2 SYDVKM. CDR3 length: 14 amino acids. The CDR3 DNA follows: TGTGCCAGCAGTTTAAGGGCCCGGAGCACTGAAGCCTTCTTT. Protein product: CASSLRARSTEAFF.